The 25 T cell receptor beta chains in this list originate from one sample, sequenced in a study of OX40 agonist ivuxolimab in advanced cancers. Libraries were constructed by the immunoSEQ multiplex PCR assay. In TCRdb, the immuneACCESS table is reduced to in-frame sequences with V and J assigned. These tables do not hold every clone; where another copy was compared, an unresolved V gene accounts for under half, and the others remain unexplained. This sample comprises 130,000 or so clones, approximately 90% of them detected only once. About 1.1% of the sample lies in the top ten. The specimen was CD4+ or CD8+ T cells sorted from blood, collected in a trial of the OX40 agonist ivuxolimab. The receptors were gathered from an adult with an advanced solid tumor such as melanoma, head and neck, liver or kidney cancer.

J is TRBJ1-2 and V is TRBV7-9, with 7 positions matching TRBD1. In germline, CDR1 is SEHNR, CDR2 FQNEAQ (reference sequence). CDR3 length equals 15 residues. V lost 0 bases, J lost 2 bases, and 3 bases stayed unmatched. The CDR3 DNA reads as TGTGCCAGCAGCTTAGCGGGGGGACAGAACTATGGCTACACCTTC. This translates into CASSLAGGQNYGYTF.

This sequence joins TRBV6-6 and TRBJ1-1, with 7 bases lining up with TRBD1. V trimming: 4 bases; J trimming: 0 bases; junction bases outside the gene matches: 2. The CDR3 extends over 14 amino acids. From germline, CDR1 is MNHNY and CDR2 SVGAGI (reference sequence). This CDR3 reads CASSLGQLNTEAFF. The CDR3 DNA is TGTGCCAGCAGTTTGGGACAGCTGAACACTGAAGCTTTCTTT.

This chain links TRBV9 with TRBJ2-3; D is unresolved. CDR1 is SGDLS and CDR2 is YYNGEE in the germline V gene. V lost 2 bases and J lost 1, with 8 bases in between. The CDR3 is made up of 14 amino acids. CDR3 DNA: TGTGCCAGCAGCGTCGCGTTCCGCACAGATACGCAGTATTTT. Translating gives CASSVAFRTDTQYF.

This clone was observed once. The genes are TRBV7-2 and TRBJ1-6; D is uncertain. In germline, CDR1 is SGHTA, CDR2 FQGNSA. The CDR3 totals 15 residues. V shed 7 bases and J shed 0 bases, with 10 bases lying between them. In nucleotides, the CDR3 is TGTGCCAGCACGACTGTGAGCTCCTATAATTCACCCCTCCACTTT. Amino acids: CASTTVSSYNSPLHF.

V usage is TRBV29-1 and J usage is TRBJ1-2, with 7 bases that match TRBD1. Unmatched junction bases numbered 5, after V lost 5 bases and J lost 2 bases. Looked up from germline, CDR1 is SQVTM and CDR2 is ANQGSEA. This CDR3 is 13 amino acids long. The CDR3 DNA reads as TGCAGCGTTTCCAGGGGGATGAACTATGGCTACACCTTC. Translating gives CSVSRGMNYGYTF.

The rearrangement uses TRBV7-2 and TRBJ1-2; 7 nucleotides line up with TRBD1. The length of the CDR3 is 17 residues. V lost 5 bases and J lost 4; bases outside the gene matches: 16. Germline CDR1 is SGHTA and CDR2 is FQGNSA. The CDR3 region is CASSGPTRTGSGYGYTF. The CDR3 DNA is TGTGCCAGCAGCGGTCCGACCCGGACAGGATCGGGCTATGGCTACACCTTC. Full variable domain (rest looked up from reference TRBV7-2 and TRBJ1-2): GAGVSQSPSNKVTEKGKDVELRCDPISGHTALYWYRQSLGQGLEFLIYFQGNSAPDKSGLPSDRFSAERTGGSVSTLTIQRTQQEDSAVYLCASSGPTRTGSGYGYTFGSGTRLTVV.

V usage is TRBV5-1 and J usage is TRBJ2-3; D is undetermined. CDR3 length: 14 residues. Deletions cut 0 bases from V and 4 bases from J, with 9 bases between. Per the germline V gene, CDR1 is SGHRS and CDR2 is YFSETQ. CDR3 region: CASSLEAEADTQYF. The CDR3, as DNA: TGCGCCAGCAGCTTGGAGGCAGAAGCAGATACGCAGTATTTT. The full variable domain, its missing parts supplied by reference TRBV5-1 and TRBJ2-3, is KAGVTQTPRYLIKTRGQQVTLSCSPISGHRSVSWYQQTPGQGLQFLFEYFSETQRNKGNFPGRFSGRQFSNSRSEMNVSTLELGDSALYLCASSLEAEADTQYFGPGTRLTVL.

The chain couples TRBV19 to TRBJ1-3; 10 bases match TRBD1. Germline CDR1 LNHDA, CDR2 SQIVND (reference sequence). The CDR3 is made up of 16 amino acids. J was trimmed by 0 bases and V by 5 bases; bases with no gene match: 4. The CDR3 region has the DNA TGTGCCAGTAGTGGGACAGGGGCGATCTCTGGAAACACCATATATTTT. This encodes CASSGTGAISGNTIYF.

The gene calls are TRBV29-1 and TRBJ2-3; D gene uncertain. V lost 6 bases, J lost 0 bases, and 13 bases lay in between. The CDR3 is made up of 14 amino acids. Germline loops: CDR1 SQVTM, CDR2 ANQGSEA. The CDR3 sequence: CSVKTAASTDTQYF. Written as DNA, the CDR3 is TGCAGCGTAAAGACGGCAGCTAGCACAGATACGCAGTATTTT.

The rearrangement uses TRBV10-3 and TRBJ2-1; 7 bases fit TRBD2. Per the germline V gene, CDR1 is ENHRY and CDR2 is SYGVKD. V shed 4 bases, J shed 9 bases, and the junction held 9 bases outside the gene matches. CDR3 size: 14 residues. The CDR3 protein is CAISATPTSLEQFF. The CDR3 DNA follows: TGTGCCATCAGTGCTACCCCGACTAGCCTTGAGCAGTTCTTC.

This sequence joins TRBV18 and TRBJ2-1; no clear D. The CDR3 consists of 12 residues. Trimming stripped 4 bases from V and 6 bases from J, with 7 bases between. Germline V CDR1 and CDR2: KGHSH, LQKENI. The CDR3 reads CASSQSPNEQFF. CDR3 bases: TGTGCCAGCTCACAAAGTCCCAATGAGCAGTTCTTC.

The chain carries TRBV30 and TRBJ2-2; the match to TRBD1 covers 7 bases. Per the germline V gene, CDR1 is GTSNPN and CDR2 is SVGIG (reference sequence). This CDR3 has 14 residues. The junction had 5 bases not matched to a gene; V was cut back by 3 bases and J by 4 bases. CDR3 sequence reads: CAWSLRDSTGELFF. CDR3 nucleotide sequence: TGTGCCTGGAGCCTCAGGGACAGCACCGGGGAGCTGTTTTTT.

This chain joins TRBV2 and TRBJ1-2; D ambiguous. V was shortened by 7 bases and J by 3 bases, with 9 bases between the two germline ends. The CDR3 runs 12 residues. The germline CDR1 and CDR2 sequences are SNHLY and FYNNEI. The CDR3 loop reads CASILWDYGYTF. The CDR3 DNA sequence: TGTGCCAGCATCCTCTGGGACTATGGCTACACCTTC.

The chain links TRBV5-1 to TRBJ1-6; D remains ambiguous. The CDR3 length is 14 residues. Germline V gives CDR1 SGHRS, CDR2 YFSETQ. V gave up 0 bases and J gave up 10 bases, with 11 bases separating them. The CDR3 coding sequence is TGCGCCAGCAGCTTGGGAGCGGCGGACTCACCCCTCCACTTT. Translated: CASSLGAADSPLHF. Drawing the rest from reference TRBV5-1 and TRBJ1-6, the complete variable domain is KAGVTQTPRYLIKTRGQQVTLSCSPISGHRSVSWYQQTPGQGLQFLFEYFSETQRNKGNFPGRFSGRQFSNSRSEMNVSTLELGDSALYLCASSLGAADSPLHFGNGTRLTVT.

The chain joins TRBV6-1 to TRBJ2-7; the match to TRBD2 covers 16 bases. The CDR3 contains 15 residues. Looked up from germline, CDR1 is MNHNS and CDR2 is SASEGT. Unmatched junction bases numbered 4, after V lost 7 bases and J lost 4 bases. The CDR3 coding sequence is TGTGCCAGCACTTCGGGACTAGCGGGAGGGTACGAGCAGTACTTC. Protein sequence: CASTSGLAGGYEQYF.

This clone was seen a single time. The chain joins TRBV12-5 to TRBJ1-5; D is uncertain. The CDR3 spans 13 residues. Trimming removed 7 bases at V and 0 bases at J, with 7 bases between. CDR1 is LGHNT, CDR2 FRNRAP, per germline. The CDR3 DNA reads as TGTGCTAGTGTTAGAGATAGCAATCAGCCCCAGCATTTT. Protein sequence: CASVRDSNQPQHF.

This sequence joins TRBV27 and TRBJ2-7; no firm D call. CDR1 MNHEY and CDR2 SMNVEV come from the germline V gene (reference sequence). Trimming took 3 bases from V and 7 from J, leaving 10 bases between them. The CDR3 sequence is 12 residues long. In DNA, the CDR3 is TGTGCCAGCAGTTTCAATTTGGGGGAGCAGTACTTC. The encoded protein is CASSFNLGEQYF.

The chain is built from TRBV6-5 and TRBJ1-2; D gene ambiguous. Trimming took off 0 bases at V and 4 bases at J, with 9 bases between the two ends. The CDR3 totals 14 residues. Germline loops: CDR1 MNHEY, CDR2 SVGAGI. The CDR3 region is CASSYSRVGYGYTF. The CDR3 bases are TGTGCCAGCAGTTACTCGAGAGTGGGCTATGGCTACACCTTC.

This clone occurred once. The genes are TRBV25-1 and TRBJ2-5, with 8 nucleotides matching TRBD1. The CDR3 spans 14 residues. V was pared by 3 bases and J by 5 bases, with 5 bases of the junction left unmatched. Germline values: CDR1 MGHDK, CDR2 SYGVNS. In nucleotides, the CDR3 is TGTGCCAGCAGTGAGGTGGACAGGGATGAGACCCAGTACTTC. Translated, it gives CASSEVDRDETQYF.

The chain is built from TRBV7-2 and TRBJ2-1; the match to TRBD2 covers 14 bases. The ends lost 4 bases at V and 7 bases at J; junction bases unmatched: 6. The CDR3 runs to 16 residues. Germline V CDR1 and CDR2: SGHTA, FQGNSA. This CDR3 reads CASSSRTSGRLNEQFF. The CDR3 coding sequence is TGTGCCAGCAGCTCCAGGACTAGCGGGAGGCTTAATGAGCAGTTCTTC. Full variable domain (outside the CDR3, taken from reference TRBV7-2 and TRBJ2-1): GAGVSQSPSNKVTEKGKDVELRCDPISGHTALYWYRQSLGQGLEFLIYFQGNSAPDKSGLPSDRFSAERTGGSVSTLTIQRTQQEDSAVYLCASSSRTSGRLNEQFFGPGTRLTVL.

The chain carries TRBV28 and TRBJ2-5; 10 bases match TRBD2. V shed 5 bases, J shed 2 bases, and the junction held 20 bases outside the gene matches. CDR1 is MDHEN, CDR2 SYDVKM, per germline. This CDR3 is 20 amino acids long. DNA of the CDR3: TGTGCCAGCAGTGGAGGGCTCGGGCAGGGTTGGACTAGCGGACAAGAGACCCAGTACTTC. Its protein product is CASSGGLGQGWTSGQETQYF.

The chain uses TRBV6-5 and TRBJ2-7, with TRBD1 matching 7 bases. The CDR3 has 15 amino acids. Trimming removed 0 bases from V and 2 bases from J; junction bases left unmatched: 4. Germline V lookup: CDR1 MNHEY, CDR2 SVGAGI. The CDR3 DNA sequence: TGTGCCAGCAGTTACTCGAGAACAGGGGCCTACGAGCAGTACTTC. It yields the protein CASSYSRTGAYEQYF.

This clone was counted once. The V and J genes are TRBV7-6 and TRBJ2-2; D may be TRBD2 (6 bases). CDR3 size: 17 residues. CDR1 is SGHVS and CDR2 is FNYEAQ in the germline V gene. The V end lost 7 bases, the J end lost 3 bases, and 21 bases lay between the germline ends. CDR3 bases: TGTGCCAGCATCACGGAGGGCAGCCTAGGTCACACCGGGGAGCTGTTTTTT. This sequence encodes CASITEGSLGHTGELFF.

The chain is built from TRBV28 and TRBJ1-1, with D possibly being TRBD1 (5 bases). CDR3 length equals 14 residues. Looked up from germline, CDR1 is MDHEN and CDR2 is SYDVKM. Trimming took 6 bases from V and 1 from J, leaving 12 bases between them. The CDR3 coding sequence is TGTGCCAGCAGAGTAGGGGAGTCGAACACTGAAGCTTTCTTT. It yields the protein CASRVGESNTEAFF.

The J gene is TRBJ2-5, the V gene TRBV27; 7 bases match TRBD2. The germline gives CDR1 MNHEY, CDR2 SMNVEV (reference sequence). The CDR3 has 15 amino acids. The V gene end was trimmed by 2 bases and the J gene end by 2 bases; junction bases not matched to a gene: 5. This CDR3 is CASSLVGGEQETQYF. CDR3 in DNA: TGTGCCAGCAGTTTAGTGGGGGGGGAACAAGAGACCCAGTACTTC.